This T cell receptor beta chain was sequenced during a study of CD8 T cells in ankylosing spondylitis. General study results and limits: A TCR beta motif of roughly 8 highly homologous variants appeared characteristic of ankylosing spondylitis blood. Reports say disease-linked clones showed up significantly more in matched ankylosing spondylitis synovial fluid. A number of the motif variants had already been described in reactive arthritis synovial fluid and blood.

This clonotype came up a few times. Its antigen is as yet unknown. V lost 11 bases and J lost 1, with 8 bases in between. The CDR3 runs to 11 residues. The germline gives CDR1 SEHNR, CDR2 FQNEAQ (reference sequence). Quantitative 5'-RACE with molecular barcodes produced the TCR beta libraries. TCRdb re-derived calls from the 5' RACE reads in MiXCR, one entry per CDR3 protein. The table includes about 90,000 distinct CDR3 sequences, under 30% detected once. The sequencing sample was made of blood, either unsorted or a sorted T cell fraction (not recorded which). This chain uses TRBV7-9 with TRBJ1-1; no firm D call. This sequence was found in a male donor with ankylosing spondylitis or in good health (not recorded which). This CDR3 reads CAERGNTEAFF. CDR3 in DNA: TGTGCCGAGAGAGGGAACACTGAAGCTTTCTTT. The complete variable domain, with remaining parts taken from reference TRBV7-9 and TRBJ1-1, reads DTGVSQNPRHKITKRGQNVTFRCDPISEHNRLYWYRQTLGQGPEFLTYFQNEAQLEKSRLLSDRFSAERPKGSFSTLEIQRTEQGDSAMYLCAERGNTEAFFGQGTRLTVV.